These 23 T cell receptor beta chains originate from one sample sequenced in a study of shared T cell receptors in the human thymus. TCRdb's table, derived via immunoSEQ multiplex PCR, lists solely in-frame clones and lacks some. The sample lists 700,000 or so clones, 70% to 90% seen once, with more than 0.008% in the top ten. The sample was also linked to a second study, of human thymus T cells.

Source material: thymocytes. The receptors here all came from a girl under two years old with a congenital heart defect.

This rearrangement joins TRBV15 to TRBJ2-3, with D uncertain. The germline gives CDR1 LNHNV, CDR2 YYDKDF (reference sequence). The CDR3 has 13 amino acids. Trimming pared 4 bases from V and 5 bases from J, leaving 10 bases between. CDR3 sequence reads: CATSTTPGDTQYF. In DNA, the CDR3 is TGTGCCACCAGCACTACTCCAGGAGATACGCAGTATTTT.

This chain links TRBV10-2 with TRBJ2-7, with 10 bases that match TRBD2. After removal of 6 bases from V and 0 bases from J, the junction contained 5 bases not matched to a gene. The CDR3 totals 15 residues. Germline V gene lookup returns CDR1 WSHSY and CDR2 SAAADI. CDR3 sequence reads: CASSLKRGGSYEQYF. The CDR3 nucleotides read TGCGCCAGCAGCTTAAAGCGGGGGGGCTCCTACGAGCAGTACTTC.

V usage is TRBV30 and J usage is TRBJ1-1, with TRBD1 as a possible D gene (5 bases). CDR1 and CDR2 from the germline V gene are GTSNPN and SVGIG (reference sequence). The ends were cut back, 4 bases at V and 3 bases at J, with 12 bases in the middle. This CDR3 region has 13 residues. The CDR3 region is CAWIGHKDTEAFF. The CDR3 nucleotides read TGTGCCTGGATCGGACATAAGGACACTGAAGCTTTCTTT.

The rearrangement links TRBV6-6 to TRBJ2-5; the match to TRBD1 covers 7 bases. Unmatched junction bases numbered 4, after V lost 2 bases and J lost 4 bases. This CDR3 comprises 14 residues. Germline V CDR1 and CDR2: MNHNY, SVGAGI (reference sequence). This chain's CDR3 is CASSYRDSSETQYF. The CDR3, as DNA: TGTGCCAGCAGTTACAGGGACAGCTCAGAGACCCAGTACTTC.

The chain links TRBV5-6 to TRBJ2-1; D not certain. CDR1 is SGHDT and CDR2 is YYEEEE in the germline V gene. V gave up 4 bases and J gave up 2 bases, with 7 bases separating them. The CDR3 sequence is 13 residues long. The CDR3 region is CASSLGPYNEQFF. CDR3 coding DNA: TGTGCCAGCAGCCTTGGCCCCTACAATGAGCAGTTCTTC.

This chain connects TRBV12-5 to TRBJ2-1; D unresolved. The length of the CDR3 is 16 residues. Trimming took off 4 bases at V and 0 bases at J, with 13 bases between the two ends. The germline gives CDR1 LGHNT, CDR2 FRNRAP. The CDR3 DNA is TGTGCTAGTGGTTCCCCGGAGCTGAGCTCCTACAATGAGCAGTTCTTC. Its translation is CASGSPELSSYNEQFF.

This chain joins TRBV6-6 and TRBJ2-5; D is ambiguous. This CDR3 has 14 residues. Between the trimmed V and J ends, which lost 4 bases and 3 bases, there was a span of 12 bases. CDR1 and CDR2 from the germline V gene are MNHNY and SVGAGI (reference sequence). CDR3 in DNA: TGTGCCAGCAGTTCACCTACCCCCGAAGAGACCCAGTACTTC. This sequence encodes CASSSPTPEETQYF.

The chain uses TRBV14 and TRBJ1-1; D gene uncertain. CDR3 length equals 16 residues. Per germline, CDR1 SGHDN and CDR2 FVKESK. The ends were cut back, 0 bases at V and 2 bases at J, with 13 bases in the middle. The CDR3, as DNA: TGTGCCAGCAGCCAAGATACCTACAGCCCAAACACTGAAGCTTTCTTT. This translates into CASSQDTYSPNTEAFF.

The rearrangement joins TRBV5-6 to TRBJ1-5, with 7 bases that match TRBD1. The CDR3 has 14 residues. Germline V gene lookup returns CDR1 SGHDT and CDR2 YYEEEE. The V segment lost 2 bases and the J segment 6 bases; nucleotides outside the gene matches: 5. The CDR3 protein is CASSFNRGSQPQHF. The DNA of the CDR3 is TGTGCCAGCAGCTTCAACAGGGGTAGTCAGCCCCAGCATTTT.

This clone was detected once. The gene calls are TRBV5-1 and TRBJ2-2, with a tentative D call TRBD1 (5 bases). The CDR3 contains 13 residues. The ends were cut back, 6 bases at V and 5 bases at J, with 11 bases in the middle. The germline gives CDR1 SGHRS, CDR2 YFSETQ. CDR3 region: CASIERTTGELFF. In DNA form, the CDR3 reads TGCGCCAGCATAGAACGGACAACCGGGGAGCTGTTTTTT.

The chain has TRBV7-6 and TRBJ2-4, with 7 bases matching TRBD2. The CDR3 consists of 18 residues. Germline CDR1 and CDR2: SGHVS and FNYEAQ. V was pared by 0 bases and J by 5 bases, with 13 bases of the junction left unmatched. CDR3 bases: TGTGCCAGCAGCTTAGCGGCCCCTGGGGGGGGTGAGGAAAACATTCAGTACTTC. Protein product: CASSLAAPGGGEENIQYF.

In this sample, this clone turned up a few times. V and J are TRBV19 and TRBJ1-2; D is unresolved. The germline gives CDR1 LNHDA, CDR2 SQIVND (reference sequence). V lost 9 bases, J lost 8 bases, and 7 bases lay in between. The CDR3 has 9 amino acids. CDR3 protein: CASGEGYTF. CDR3 coding DNA: TGTGCCAGCGGAGAGGGCTACACCTTC.

This clone showed up just once. The rearrangement links TRBV7-2 to TRBJ2-2; TRBD1 is a possible D gene (5 bases). CDR1 is SGHTA, CDR2 FQGNSA, per germline. The germline V and J ends were trimmed by 1 base and 0 bases, with 6 bases remaining between them. The CDR3 is made up of 15 amino acids. The CDR3 region is CASSLGQPNTGELFF. CDR3 in DNA: TGTGCCAGCAGCTTAGGACAGCCGAACACCGGGGAGCTGTTTTTT.

The V call is TRBV11-2, the J call TRBJ1-1; D call uncertain. Germline V gene data show CDR1 as SGHAT and CDR2 as FQNNGV. This CDR3 has 15 residues. V lost 1 base and J 1 base, leaving 10 bases between the germline ends. The CDR3 sequence is CASSLGWAANTEAFF. CDR3 nucleotide sequence: TGTGCCAGCAGCTTAGGGTGGGCAGCGAACACTGAAGCTTTCTTT.

This clone has a handful of counts. The genes are TRBV4-2 and TRBJ1-6; D perhaps matches TRBD1 (6 bases). The germline V and J ends were trimmed by 0 bases and 10 bases, with 19 bases remaining between them. The CDR3 consists of 17 residues. Germline CDR1 is LGHNA and CDR2 is YNFKEQ. The CDR3 here is CASSQDTRQVRGSPLHF. In DNA, the CDR3 is TGTGCCAGCAGCCAAGACACTCGACAGGTCCGAGGGTCACCCCTCCACTTT.

The chain carries TRBV14 and TRBJ2-7; the D gene is possibly TRBD2 (6 bases). The CDR3 is made up of 14 amino acids. V lost 0 bases to trimming and J lost 3 bases, with 9 bases between them. Germline-derived CDR1 and CDR2 are SGHDN and FVKESK. The DNA for the CDR3 is TGTGCCAGCAGCCAAGAGATGGGGGGCTACGAGCAGTACTTC. This sequence encodes CASSQEMGGYEQYF.

This clone has only a few counts. The rearrangement links TRBV19 to TRBJ1-2; 7 bases align to TRBD1. With 8 bases clipped from V and 3 bases from J, the junction kept 9 bases outside the gene matches. There are 14 residues in the CDR3. Germline assignment: CDR1 LNHDA and CDR2 SQIVND (reference sequence). The CDR3 loop is CASSHTGVYYGYTF. The CDR3, as DNA: TGTGCCAGTTCCCATACAGGGGTTTACTATGGCTACACCTTC.

This clone was observed a handful of times. In DNA form, the CDR3 reads TGCGCCAGCAGCCAAGGGACTTTGCAGGAATTAACACTATTCAAAATTTACACTGAAGCTTTCTTT. It encodes CASSQGTLQELTLFKIYTEAFF. This chain links TRBV4-3 with TRBJ1-1; D is undetermined. The CDR3 loop spans 22 amino acids. V gave up 1 base and J gave up 3 bases, with 33 bases separating them. Germline-derived CDR1 and CDR2 are LGHNA and YSLEER.

This clone appeared a few times. The chain carries TRBV20-1 and TRBJ2-3, with D unclear. V was pared by 1 base and J by 8 bases, with 7 bases between. Per germline, CDR1 DFQATT and CDR2 SNEGSKA (reference sequence). CDR3 size: 11 residues. The CDR3 sequence: CSARAKRTQYF. CDR3 nucleotide sequence: TGCAGTGCTAGAGCCAAGCGTACGCAGTATTTT.

The gene calls are TRBV6-5 and TRBJ2-1; 9 positions agree with TRBD1. Germline trimming cut 5 bases from V and 12 bases from J; bases unmatched to any gene: 2. The CDR3 consists of 11 residues. The germline V gene encodes CDR1 MNHEY and CDR2 SVGAGI. The CDR3 DNA is TGTGCCAGCAGTACAGGGGGCTGGCAGTTCTTC. Protein product: CASSTGGWQFF.

The chain combines TRBV6-6 with TRBJ2-1; 7 bases map to TRBD2. The CDR3 totals 15 residues. CDR1 MNHNY and CDR2 SVGAGI come from the germline V gene (reference sequence). The V gene end was trimmed by 2 bases and the J gene end by 6 bases; junction bases not matched to a gene: 7. This chain's CDR3 is CASSYLAGVTNEQFF. DNA for the CDR3: TGTGCCAGCAGTTACCTCGCGGGGGTTACCAATGAGCAGTTCTTC.

CDR3 DNA sequence: TGTGCCAGTTCCCCGCCAAGACAGGGTTTCGTTGAAGCTTTCTTT. Protein: CASSPPRQGFVEAFF. This chain links TRBV9 with TRBJ1-1; 7 positions agree with TRBD1. In germline, CDR1 is SGDLS, CDR2 YYNGEE. V was clipped by 8 bases and J by 7 bases; unmatched bases: 17. The CDR3 is 15 amino acids.

The chain recombines TRBV6-6 with TRBJ1-1; TRBD1 agrees at 7 bases. This CDR3 spans 15 amino acids. Germline values: CDR1 MNHNY, CDR2 SVGAGI (reference sequence). Trimming took 4 bases from V and 1 from J; bases not matched to a gene: 6. CDR3 bases: TGTGCCAGCAGTTGCGACAGGGTGGGGAACACTGAAGCTTTCTTT. Protein product: CASSCDRVGNTEAFF.